Listed here is a single T cell receptor (beta chain). This specimen belongs to a study of blood T cell repertoires in COVID-19. With 3 bases removed from V and 0 bases from J, the gap between germline ends came to 9 bases. CDR3 size: 15 residues. CDR1 MNHEY and CDR2 SMNVEV come from the germline V gene (reference sequence). Sequenced by immunoSEQ multiplex PCR; TCRdb stores in-frame clones only, minus some. The sample has around 260,000 clones, over 75% seen once. This receptor was taken from a woman in her fifties or sixties with acute or convalescent COVID-19. The sequenced sample consisted of peripheral blood. This chain uses TRBV27 with TRBJ2-1; D unresolved. Written as DNA, the CDR3 is TGTGCCAGCAGTTTCCCCCGGAGCTCCTACAATGAGCAGTTCTTC. Translating it yields CASSFPRSSYNEQFF.